These 25 T cell receptor beta chains were all obtained from the same sample, sequenced in a study of spatial heterogeneity in lung cancer. Described time point: sample taken at primary tumor resection. TCRdb called the 5' RACE reads again in MiXCR, with one record for every CDR3 protein. The data show approximately 39,000 distinct CDR3 sequences, under 8% seen once. The sample consisted of PBMCs, taken at surgery. The source is a female donor with early-stage non-small cell lung cancer.

This clonotype was recorded at least ten times. The chain links TRBV18 to TRBJ2-2; D remains ambiguous. This CDR3 is 12 amino acids long. From germline, CDR1 is KGHSH and CDR2 LQKENI. V was clipped by 3 bases and J by 7 bases, with 6 bases between them. This CDR3 is CASSPELGELFF. In DNA form, the CDR3 reads TGTGCCAGCTCACCGGAACTCGGGGAGCTGTTTTTT.

This clonotype was seen at least ten times. The J gene is TRBJ2-2, the V gene TRBV7-9; D remains unclear. CDR3 size: 14 residues. Germline-derived CDR1 and CDR2 are SEHNR and FQNEAQ (reference sequence). The V gene lost 5 bases and the J gene lost 4 bases, with 11 bases spanning the gap. The CDR3 here is CASSPRFGTGELFF. In DNA, the CDR3 is TGTGCCAGCAGCCCTCGTTTTGGCACCGGGGAGCTGTTTTTT.

This clonotype was detected a few times. The chain links TRBV7-3 to TRBJ1-2; TRBD1 matches 7 bases. This CDR3 has 13 residues. V trimming: 5 bases; J trimming: 3 bases; junction bases outside the gene matches: 3. CDR1 SGHTA and CDR2 FQGTGA come from the germline V gene. The CDR3 here is CASSPTGDYGYTF. CDR3 sequence (DNA): TGTGCCAGCAGCCCTACAGGGGACTATGGCTACACCTTC.

As regards this clonotype: A single base separates this from a much larger clone, so it may be a read error. The CDR3: CASSRSSGAGYNVQFF. Here the CDR3 DNA reads TGTGCCAGCAGCCGAAGTAGTGGGGCGGGCTACAATGTGCAGTTCTTC. V and J are TRBV11-2 and TRBJ2-1; D may match TRBD1 or TRBD2 (5 bases each). In germline, CDR1 is SGHAT, CDR2 FQNNGV. CDR3 length equals 16 residues.

For the CDR3, the DNA is TGCAGTGTGATGCGGGGGGGAAGCTCCTACAATGAGCAGTTCTTC. The encoded protein is CSVMRGGSSYNEQFF. The chain links TRBV20-1 to TRBJ2-1; TRBD2 aligns across 9 bases. Germline V gene sequence: CDR1 DFQATT, CDR2 SNEGSKA (reference sequence). Germline trimming cut 7 bases from V and 0 bases from J; bases unmatched to any gene: 7. The CDR3 extends over 15 amino acids.

This sequence joins TRBV29-1 and TRBJ1-1, with D maybe TRBD1 (5 bases). V was shortened by 5 bases and J by 6 bases, with 13 bases between the two germline ends. The CDR3 contains 12 residues. Germline V gene data show CDR1 as SQVTM and CDR2 as ANQGSEA. The CDR3, as DNA: TGCAGCGTTCTCACGGGGGGTCCTGAAGCTTTCTTT. Translation: CSVLTGGPEAFF.

This clonotype was detected ten times or more. V is TRBV20-1 and J is TRBJ2-7; 9 bases fit TRBD2. This CDR3 contains 14 residues. After removal of 6 bases from V and 3 bases from J, the junction contained 9 bases not matched to a gene. The germline CDR1 and CDR2 sequences are DFQATT and SNEGSKA (reference sequence). For the CDR3, the DNA is TGCAGTGCAATTAGCGGGGGCCAACACTACGAGCAGTACTTC. Residues: CSAISGGQHYEQYF.

This clonotype is categorized as medium-sized. V is TRBV5-6 and J is TRBJ2-5, with 7 bases lining up with TRBD1. The V segment lost 3 bases and the J segment 9 bases; nucleotides outside the gene matches: 11. Germline lookup yields CDR1 SGHDT and CDR2 YYEEEE. CDR3 length: 14 residues. The CDR3 is CASSSLFRGRPQYF. The CDR3, as DNA: TGTGCCAGCAGCTCCCTGTTCAGGGGGAGACCCCAGTACTTC.

CDR3 bases: TGTGCCATCAGTGGTCTAGCGGGAAGCACAGATACGCAGTATTTT. Protein sequence: CAISGLAGSTDTQYF. This chain connects TRBV10-3 to TRBJ2-3; 9 bases are a match to TRBD2. The ends lost 4 bases at V and 0 bases at J; junction bases unmatched: 2. The CDR3 contains 15 residues. Per germline, CDR1 ENHRY and CDR2 SYGVKD.

At least ten counts were recorded for this clonotype. The rearrangement joins TRBV5-1 to TRBJ2-5; D is undetermined. Germline loops: CDR1 SGHRS, CDR2 YFSETQ. V shed 1 base and J shed 3 bases, with 7 bases lying between them. This CDR3 is 13 amino acids long. DNA for the CDR3: TGCGCCAGCAGCTTGTTCTTGGAAGAGACCCAGTACTTC. This translates into CASSLFLEETQYF. Full variable domain (outside the CDR3, taken from reference TRBV5-1 and TRBJ2-5): KAGVTQTPRYLIKTRGQQVTLSCSPISGHRSVSWYQQTPGQGLQFLFEYFSETQRNKGNFPGRFSGRQFSNSRSEMNVSTLELGDSALYLCASSLFLEETQYFGPGTRLLVL.

This clonotype was observed at least ten times. J is TRBJ2-2 and V is TRBV7-8, with 9 bases identical to TRBD2. Germline loops: CDR1 SGHVS, CDR2 FQNEAQ. This CDR3 has 16 amino acids. With V trimmed by 5 bases and J by 4 bases, 8 bases remained unmatched. The CDR3 region is CASSPWGGRATGELFF. Written as DNA, the CDR3 is TGTGCCAGCAGCCCCTGGGGCGGGAGGGCCACCGGGGAGCTGTTTTTT.

This clonotype was recorded at least ten times. The DNA for the CDR3 is TGTGCCAGCTCTCCTTCGCCAGGCCCCGACACCCAGTACTTC. It is translated as CASSPSPGPDTQYF. This rearrangement joins TRBV18 to TRBJ2-5; D unclear. The CDR3 consists of 14 residues. V was shortened by 6 bases and J by 8 bases, with 19 bases between the two germline ends. The V gene's germline CDR1 is KGHSH and CDR2 LQKENI. Filled out from reference TRBV18 and TRBJ2-5, the complete variable domain reads NAGVMQNPRHLVRRRGQEARLRCSPMKGHSHVYWYRQLPEEGLKFMVYLQKENIIDESGMPKERFSAEFPKEGPSILRIQQVVRGDSAAYFCASSPSPGPDTQYFGPGTRLLVL.

This clonotype appeared many times. The chain uses TRBV3-1 and TRBJ2-3; D remains ambiguous. Germline CDR1 is LGHDT and CDR2 is YNNKEL (reference sequence). V was clipped by 0 bases and J by 5 bases, with 9 bases between them. The CDR3 is 14 amino acids. The CDR3 DNA reads as TGTGCCAGCAGCCAAGATCGATGGGGAGATACGCAGTATTTT. Encoded protein: CASSQDRWGDTQYF.

There are a few counts of this clonotype. This CDR3 is CASSISGDGEQFF. The CDR3 coding sequence is TGTGCCAGTAGTATTTCCGGGGATGGTGAGCAGTTCTTC. V usage is TRBV19 and J usage is TRBJ2-1; TRBD2 is a possible D gene (5 bases). Trimming left V 3 bases short and J 9 bases short, with 12 bases between. CDR3 length equals 13 residues. Germline V gene data show CDR1 as LNHDA and CDR2 as SQIVND (reference sequence).

The chain joins TRBV9 to TRBJ2-7; the match to TRBD1 covers 7 bases. The trim removed 0 bases at V and 3 bases at J, leaving 6 bases unmatched. This CDR3 region has 15 residues. Germline V CDR1 and CDR2: SGDLS, YYNGEE. For the CDR3, the DNA is TGTGCCAGCAGCGTAGCCGGGACAGCTAACTACGAGCAGTACTTC. It codes for CASSVAGTANYEQYF. The whole variable domain, remainder taken from reference TRBV9 and TRBJ2-7, is DSGVTQTPKHLITATGQRVTLRCSPRSGDLSVYWYQQSLDQGLQFLIQYYNGEERAKGNILERFSAQQFPDLHSELNLSSLELGDSALYFCASSVAGTANYEQYFGPGTRLTVT.

There are many counts of this clonotype. The chain employs TRBV14 and TRBJ2-3, with unresolved D. CDR3 size: 11 residues. From germline, CDR1 is SGHDN and CDR2 FVKESK. V was clipped by 3 bases and J by 11 bases, with 9 bases between them. The CDR3 DNA sequence: TGTGCCAGCAGCCAGGGGTTTAGGCAGTATTTT. This gives the protein CASSQGFRQYF.

This clonotype was observed a few times. The chain combines TRBV7-8 with TRBJ1-4; 7 bases are a match to TRBD1. The CDR3 totals 17 residues. Germline assignment: CDR1 SGHVS and CDR2 FQNEAQ. V lost 3 bases, J lost 4 bases, and 11 bases stayed unmatched. CDR3 residues: CASSFGDSGLLNEKLFF. CDR3 DNA sequence: TGTGCCAGCAGCTTTGGGGACAGCGGTCTCCTTAATGAAAAACTGTTTTTT.

This clonotype was seen at least ten times. V and J are TRBV7-2 and TRBJ2-4; perhaps TRBD2 as D (6 bases). The CDR3 runs to 15 residues. V lost 6 bases and J lost 8, with 20 bases in between. CDR1 and CDR2 (germline): SGHTA, FQGNSA. CDR3 sequence (DNA): TGTGCCAGCAGGGACGGCGGAGGGGCTGCTTACATTCAGTACTTC. It translates to CASRDGGGAAYIQYF.

The table lists this clonotype with a few counts. The V call is TRBV7-2, the J call TRBJ2-3; D is possibly TRBD2 (5 bases). Trimming cost V 5 bases and J 0 bases, with 9 bases left between them. Looked up from germline, CDR1 is SGHTA and CDR2 is FQGNSA. The CDR3 loop spans 14 amino acids. The CDR3 bases are TGTGCCAGCAGCACGGACTTTAGCACAGATACGCAGTATTTT. It codes for CASSTDFSTDTQYF. The full variable domain, rest sourced from reference TRBV7-2 and TRBJ2-3, is GAGVSQSPSNKVTEKGKDVELRCDPISGHTALYWYRQSLGQGLEFLIYFQGNSAPDKSGLPSDRFSAERTGGSVSTLTIQRTQQEDSAVYLCASSTDFSTDTQYFGPGTRLTVL.

Many counts were recorded for this clonotype. CDR3 amino acids: CASSPGRDSPLHF. As DNA, the CDR3 is TGTGCCAGCAGCCCCGGACGTGATTCACCCCTCCACTTT. The chain couples TRBV7-6 to TRBJ1-6; D unclear. V was clipped by 5 bases and J by 8 bases, with 10 bases between them. Germline lookup yields CDR1 SGHVS and CDR2 FNYEAQ. This CDR3 has 13 residues. The complete variable domain, with remaining parts taken from reference TRBV7-6 and TRBJ1-6, reads GAGVSQSPRYKVTKRGQDVALRCDPISGHVSLYWYRQALGQGPEFLTYFNYEAQQDKSGLPNDRFSAERPEGSISTLTIQRTEQRDSAMYRCASSPGRDSPLHFGNGTRLTVT.

At least ten counts were recorded for this clonotype. Written as DNA, the CDR3 is TGTGCCAGCAGTTTAGGACAGCGCCACGAGCAGTACTTC. Translating gives CASSLGQRHEQYF. V gene TRBV27 combines with J gene TRBJ2-7; D might be TRBD1 (6 bases). CDR1 is MNHEY and CDR2 is SMNVEV in the germline V gene (reference sequence). Trimming took 2 bases from V and 5 from J, leaving 10 bases between them. CDR3 size: 13 residues.

This clonotype was seen a handful of times. The gene calls are TRBV9 and TRBJ2-3; D is unresolved. Germline V CDR1 and CDR2: SGDLS, YYNGEE. V gave up 4 bases and J gave up 0 bases, with 12 bases separating them. This CDR3 has 15 amino acids. CDR3 in amino acids: CASSQQTASTDTQYF. CDR3 bases: TGTGCCAGCAGCCAACAGACGGCTAGCACAGATACGCAGTATTTT.

The sample holds many counts of this clonotype. The V and J genes are TRBV29-1 and TRBJ2-3; 12 bases agree with TRBD2. The CDR3 totals 15 residues. The V segment lost 4 bases and the J segment 6 bases; nucleotides outside the gene matches: 8. Per germline, CDR1 SQVTM and CDR2 ANQGSEA. For the CDR3, the DNA is TGCAGCGTTGGGGGACTAGCGGGCGAGCTCGATACGCAGTATTTT. Amino acid sequence: CSVGGLAGELDTQYF.

V and J are TRBV24-1 and TRBJ2-7; the match to TRBD2 covers 8 bases. From germline, CDR1 is KGHDR and CDR2 SFDVKD. The length of the CDR3 is 13 residues. J lost 1 base, V lost 9 bases, and 4 bases had no gene match. This chain's CDR3 is CATQRGGSYEQYF. In nucleotides, the CDR3 is TGTGCCACCCAACGGGGGGGTTCCTACGAGCAGTACTTC.

V usage is TRBV29-1 and J usage is TRBJ2-5; D gene unclear. Looked up from germline, CDR1 is SQVTM and CDR2 is ANQGSEA. The CDR3 covers 13 residues. V lost 7 bases to trimming and J lost 2 bases, with 14 bases between them. CDR3 sequence (DNA): TGCAGCGGGGCTGGGAACTTGCAAGAGACCCAGTACTTC. This sequence encodes CSGAGNLQETQYF.